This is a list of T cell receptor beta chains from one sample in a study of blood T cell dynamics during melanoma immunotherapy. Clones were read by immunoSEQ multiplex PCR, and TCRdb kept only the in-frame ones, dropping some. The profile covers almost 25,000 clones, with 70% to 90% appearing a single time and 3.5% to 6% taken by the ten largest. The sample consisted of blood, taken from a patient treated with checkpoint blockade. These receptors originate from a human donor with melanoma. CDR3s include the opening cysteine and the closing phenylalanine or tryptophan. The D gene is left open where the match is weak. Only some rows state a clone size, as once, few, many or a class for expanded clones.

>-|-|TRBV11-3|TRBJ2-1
TGTGCCAGCAGCTTAGACTATTCCGACAATGAGCAGTTCTTC
CASSLDYSDNEQFF
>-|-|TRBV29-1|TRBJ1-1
TGCAGCGTTGCTTTTCAGGGGAACACTGAAGCTTTCTTT
CSVAFQGNTEAFF
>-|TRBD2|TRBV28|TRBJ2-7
TGTGCCAGCAGTTTATCCTTCGGGCTAGCGGGATGGATGGGGGAGCAGTACTTC
CASSLSFGLAGWMGEQYF
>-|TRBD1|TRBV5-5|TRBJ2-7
TGTGCCAGCAGCTCCGACGGGACAGGGGCTTACGAGCAGTACTTC
CASSSDGTGAYEQYF
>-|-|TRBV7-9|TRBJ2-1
TGTGCCAGCAGCTTAGAGGCCAGGACTGAGCAGTTCTTC
CASSLEARTEQFF
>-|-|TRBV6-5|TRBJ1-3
TGTGCCAGCATCCCGCGGAGCTCTGGAAACACCATATATTTT
CASIPRSSGNTIYF
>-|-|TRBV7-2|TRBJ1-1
TGTGCCAGCAGCTTACGTACTGGGAACACTGAAGCTTTCTTT
CASSLRTGNTEAFF
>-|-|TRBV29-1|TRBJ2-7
TGCAGCGTTGCCCCGGGTGCCTACGAGCAGTACTTC
CSVAPGAYEQYF
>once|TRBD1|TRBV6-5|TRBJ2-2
TGTGCCAGCAGGCGGGACAGGGGGAACACCGGGGAGCTGTTTTTT
CASRRDRGNTGELFF
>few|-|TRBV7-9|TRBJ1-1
TGTGCCAGCAGCTTAAATAGCATCCCGAACACTGAAGCTTTCTTT
CASSLNSIPNTEAFF
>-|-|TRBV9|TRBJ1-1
TGTGCCAGCAGCGTGAGGGACCTACAAGCTTTCTTT
CASSVRDLQAFF
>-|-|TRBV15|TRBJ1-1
TGTGCCACCAGCAGAGGTAGGGGAGACACTGAAGCTTTCTTT
CATSRGRGDTEAFF
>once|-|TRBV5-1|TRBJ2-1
TGCGCCAGCAGCTTGGTGGTTACCAACAATGAGCAGTTCTTC
CASSLVVTNNEQFF
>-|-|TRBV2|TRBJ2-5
TGTGCCAGCAGTGAAAACGGGAGTGGGGAGACCCAGTACTTC
CASSENGSGETQYF
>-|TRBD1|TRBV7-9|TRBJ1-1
TGTGCCAGCAGCTCTAAACCGGGACAGGGGGCGCTGCCTTTCTTT
CASSSKPGQGALPFF
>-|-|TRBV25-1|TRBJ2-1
TGTGCCAGCAGTGCCAGTAGGGACCGTGACAATGAGCAGTTCTTC
CASSASRDRDNEQFF
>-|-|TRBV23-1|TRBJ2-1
TGCGCCAGCAGTCGAGGGACATTGGGCTACAATGAGCAGTTCTTC
CASSRGTLGYNEQFF
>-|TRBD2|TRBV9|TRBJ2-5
TGTGCCAGCAGCGTAGAGGCAACTAGCGGAGAGACCCAGTACTTC
CASSVEATSGETQYF
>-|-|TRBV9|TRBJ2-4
TGTGCCAGCAGCGTAGATGGGGGAGGACAAAACATTCAGTACTTC
CASSVDGGGQNIQYF
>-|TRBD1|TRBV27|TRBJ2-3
TGTGCCAGCAGTTTCTCGGACAGGTTGGATACGCAGTATTTT
CASSFSDRLDTQYF
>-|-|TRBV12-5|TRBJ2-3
TGTGCTAGTGGGGTCGGACAGCCCACAGATACGCAGTATTTT
CASGVGQPTDTQYF
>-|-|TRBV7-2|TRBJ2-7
TGTGCCAGCAGCTTAGGGGTCTGGAACGAGCAGTACTTC
CASSLGVWNEQYF
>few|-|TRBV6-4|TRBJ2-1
TGTGCCAGAATCGGACGTGGTAATAACGGAGGTACTGCATCAAATGAGCAGTTCTTC
CARIGRGNNGGTASNEQFF
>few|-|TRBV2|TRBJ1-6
TGTGCCAGCGGTTACGCACCCCTCCACTTT
CASGYAPLHF
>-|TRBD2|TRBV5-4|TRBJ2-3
TGTGCCAGCAGCCCAGGGACTAGCGGGCGCGGCACAGATACGCAGTATTTT
CASSPGTSGRGTDTQYF
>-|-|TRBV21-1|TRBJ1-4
TGTGCCAGCAGCAAAGGGGCAGTTCCGGGGTCAACTAATGAAAAACTGTTTTTT
CASSKGAVPGSTNEKLFF
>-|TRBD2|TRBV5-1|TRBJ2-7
TGCGCCAGCAGCCGAGGGGTAGCGGGAGGGCTCTACGAGCAGTACTTC
CASSRGVAGGLYEQYF
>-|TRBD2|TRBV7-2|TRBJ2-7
TGTGCCAGCAGCTTGACCGGGAGGACCTACGAGCAGTACTTC
CASSLTGRTYEQYF
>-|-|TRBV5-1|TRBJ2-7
TGCGCCAGCAGCTTGGCGGAAGGCTACGAGCAGTACTTC
CASSLAEGYEQYF
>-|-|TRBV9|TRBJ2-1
TGTGCCAGCAGCGTAGAGAGGAACTCCTACAATGAGCAGTTCTTC
CASSVERNSYNEQFF
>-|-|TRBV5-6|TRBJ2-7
TGTGCCAGCAGCTTGGGGACGCCCGAGCAGTACTTC
CASSLGTPEQYF
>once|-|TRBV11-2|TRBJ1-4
TGTGCCAGCAGCTTAGGTCCAGGGGTACTTGAAAAACTGTTTTTT
CASSLGPGVLEKLFF
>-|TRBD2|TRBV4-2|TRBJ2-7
TGTGCCAGCAGCCCGGGACTAGCGTACGAGCAGTACTTC
CASSPGLAYEQYF
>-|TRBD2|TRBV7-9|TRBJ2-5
TGTGCCAGCAGCCCACACAGGACTAGCGTGGAGACCCAGTACTTC
CASSPHRTSVETQYF
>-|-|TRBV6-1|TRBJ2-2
TGTGCCAGCAGTGGAGGGGAGGGGGCCGGGGAGCTGTTTTTT
CASSGGEGAGELFF
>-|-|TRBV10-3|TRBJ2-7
TGTGCCATCAGTGAGGTCCTAGCCTCCTACGAGCAGTACTTC
CAISEVLASYEQYF
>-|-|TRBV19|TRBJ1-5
TGTGCCAGTAGCCCGGGGACGGTTAGCAATCAACCCCAGCATTTT
CASSPGTVSNQPQHF
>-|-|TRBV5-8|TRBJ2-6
TGTGCCAGCAGCCTCCCGGGGGTCCTGACTTTC
CASSLPGVLTF
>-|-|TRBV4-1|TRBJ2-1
TGCGCCAGCAGCCAGGAACTAGCCTCCATGGGGTACAATGAGCAGTTCTTC
CASSQELASMGYNEQFF
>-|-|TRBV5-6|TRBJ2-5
TGTGCCAGCAGCCAAACCATCTTCCCCGGACGCGGGCAAGAGACCCAGTACTTC
CASSQTIFPGRGQETQYF
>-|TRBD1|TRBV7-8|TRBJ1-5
TGTGCCAGCAGCTTATTGGCAGGGGGCGAGCAGCCCCAGCATTTT
CASSLLAGGEQPQHF
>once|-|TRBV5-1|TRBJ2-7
TGCGCCAGCAGCTTGGGAGCGGAGTACGAGCAGTACTTC
CASSLGAEYEQYF
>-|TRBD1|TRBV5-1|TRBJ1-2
TGCGCCAGCAGCCGGACAGGGTCGGTCGGCTACACCTTC
CASSRTGSVGYTF
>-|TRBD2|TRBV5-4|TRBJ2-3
TGTGCCAGCAGCCGCACTAGCGGGAGTCGCGAGACGCAGTATTTT
CASSRTSGSRETQYF
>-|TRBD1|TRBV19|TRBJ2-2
TGTGCCAGTACCTATTGGGGACAGGGGGCTGTCGGGGAGCTGTTTTTT
CASTYWGQGAVGELFF
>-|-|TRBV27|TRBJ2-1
TGTGCCAGCGGTAACAATGAGCAGTTCTTC
CASGNNEQFF
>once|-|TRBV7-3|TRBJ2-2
TGTGCCAGCAGCTTAAGTTACAGGAACACCGGGGAGCTGTTTTTT
CASSLSYRNTGELFF
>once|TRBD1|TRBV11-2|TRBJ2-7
TGTGCCAGCAGCTTAGAGGGGACAGGGGACTACGAGCAGTACTTC
CASSLEGTGDYEQYF
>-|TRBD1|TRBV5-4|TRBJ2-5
TGTGCCAGCAGCTTCCGGACAGGGGAAGAGACCCAGTACTTC
CASSFRTGEETQYF
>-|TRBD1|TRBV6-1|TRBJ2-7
TGTGCCAGCAGTGGGGGACAGGGAAGCTCCTACGAGCAGTACTTC
CASSGGQGSSYEQYF
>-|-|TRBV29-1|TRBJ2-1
TGCAGCGTAGCCGCAGCTTACAATGAGCAGTTCTTC
CSVAAAYNEQFF
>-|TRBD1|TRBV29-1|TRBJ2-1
TGCAGCGTTCGAGACAGGGGGTGGGGGAATGAGCAGTTCTTC
CSVRDRGWGNEQFF
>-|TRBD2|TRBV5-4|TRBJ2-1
TGTGCCAGCAGCTTTCTAGCGGGAAACAATGAGCAGTTCTTC
CASSFLAGNNEQFF
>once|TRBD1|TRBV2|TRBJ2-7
TGTGCCAGCAGGTCCCGGGACAGAGACTACGAGCAGTACTTC
CASRSRDRDYEQYF
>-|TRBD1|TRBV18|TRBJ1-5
TGTGCCAGCTCGACAGGGGCCGGGCTAAGGCCCCAGCATTTT
CASSTGAGLRPQHF
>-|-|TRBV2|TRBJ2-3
TGTGCCAGCAGTCGACGGGGGGCCAGCGGACTCACAGATACGCAGTATTTT
CASSRRGASGLTDTQYF
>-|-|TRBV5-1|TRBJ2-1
TGCGCCAGCAGCCTCGACCTCAACTCCTACAATGAGCAGTTCTTC
CASSLDLNSYNEQFF
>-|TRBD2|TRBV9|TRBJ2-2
TGTGCCAGCAGCGTAGGTAGCGGGACGGGCGGGGAGCTGTTTTTT
CASSVGSGTGGELFF
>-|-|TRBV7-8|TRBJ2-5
TGTGTCAGCAGCCTAAACCGGGACATATTACAGACCCAGTACTTC
CVSSLNRDILQTQYF